The sequence of this T cell receptor (beta chain) was determined in a study of T cell changes during pregnancy in multiple sclerosis (dated by TCRdb to between 2019 and 2020). For the study in its entirety: Changes in the T cell repertoire over the course of pregnancy were examined in this study in women with multiple sclerosis.

Library method: the immunoSEQ multiplex PCR assay. TCRdb carries this immuneACCESS record with in-frame sequences only. Its versions omit some clonotypes, under half of them owing to an unresolved V gene in the studies checked, with the rest unexplained. For this sample the table gives about 80,000 clones, of which around 92% were detected only once. The ten largest clones add up to approximately 1.5% of the sample. Trimming accounts for 2 bases at V and 6 bases at J, while the number of junction bases matched to no gene is 1. According to the germline V gene, CDR1 reads MNHNS and CDR2 reads SASEGT. The cysteine opens and the phenylalanine closes a CDR3 of 12 amino acids. Only the CDR3 portion is preserved as DNA: 36 bases, with reading frame beginning at the first base. Of note for this clone: It has no known antigen specificity. One base away there is no much larger clone; base qualities are not given.

The chain is encoded by TRBV6-1 joined to TRBJ2-7, and 7 bases in between align with TRBD1. This receptor was identified in a female donor with multiple sclerosis, enrolled in a pregnancy study. Here the sequenced sample was peripheral blood, taken before pregnancy. The CDR3: CASSESGGEQYF. In nucleotide form, the sequence is TGTGCCAGCAGTGAATCAGGGGGCGAGCAGTACTTC.